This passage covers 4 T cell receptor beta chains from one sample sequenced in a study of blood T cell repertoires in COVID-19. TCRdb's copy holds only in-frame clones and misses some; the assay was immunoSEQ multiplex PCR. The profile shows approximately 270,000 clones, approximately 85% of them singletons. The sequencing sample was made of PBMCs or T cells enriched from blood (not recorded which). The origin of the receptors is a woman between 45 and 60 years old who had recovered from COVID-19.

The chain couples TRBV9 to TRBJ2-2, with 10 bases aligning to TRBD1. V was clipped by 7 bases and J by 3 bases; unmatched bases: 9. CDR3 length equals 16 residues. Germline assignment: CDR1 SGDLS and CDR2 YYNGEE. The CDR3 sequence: CASGPTGGVDTGELFF. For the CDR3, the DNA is TGTGCCAGCGGGCCGACAGGGGGCGTCGACACCGGGGAGCTGTTTTTT. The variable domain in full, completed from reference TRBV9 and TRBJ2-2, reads DSGVTQTPKHLITATGQRVTLRCSPRSGDLSVYWYQQSLDQGLQFLIQYYNGEERAKGNILERFSAQQFPDLHSELNLSSLELGDSALYFCASGPTGGVDTGELFFGEGSRLTVL.

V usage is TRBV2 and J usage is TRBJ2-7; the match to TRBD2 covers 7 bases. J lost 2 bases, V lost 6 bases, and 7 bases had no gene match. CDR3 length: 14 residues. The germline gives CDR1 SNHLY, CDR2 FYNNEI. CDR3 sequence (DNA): TGTGCCAGCAGACGTCAGCGGGAAACCTACGAGCAGTACTTC. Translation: CASRRQRETYEQYF.

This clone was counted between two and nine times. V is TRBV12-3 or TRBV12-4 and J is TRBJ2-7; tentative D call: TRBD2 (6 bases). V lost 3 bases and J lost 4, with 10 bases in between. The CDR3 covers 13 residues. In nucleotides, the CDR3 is TGTGCCAGCAGTTTGGGCGGGACTTACGAGCAGTACTTC. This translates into CASSLGGTYEQYF.

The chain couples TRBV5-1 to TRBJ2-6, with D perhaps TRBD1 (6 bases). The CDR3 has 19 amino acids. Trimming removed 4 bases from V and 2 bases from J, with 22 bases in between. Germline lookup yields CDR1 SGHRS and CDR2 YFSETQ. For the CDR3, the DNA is TGCGCCAGCAGCATCAAGACAGAGGCGAAGGGGGCTGGGGCCAACGTCCTGACTTTC. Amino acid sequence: CASSIKTEAKGAGANVLTF.